This TCR beta chain was identified in a study of siplizumab effects on memory and regulatory T cells (dated by TCRdb to about 2019). Notes on the research overall: The effect of the anti-CD2 antibody siplizumab on alloreactive T-cell subsets was examined in allogeneic mixed lymphocyte reactions constructed from human PBMCs. Overall study outcomes, separate from this receptor: Among mappable alloreactive CD4+ clones, the Treg-derived fraction averaged 68.8% with siplizumab versus about 27% in control reactions. A naive or memory phenotype could not be assigned to roughly 75-95% of proliferating CD4+ or CD8+ clones. Because sequences at frequencies below about 10^-5 were poorly captured, only a minor fraction of alloreactive clones could be mapped back to unstimulated subsets. Compared with memory T cells, unstimulated naive T cells appeared more diverse, and naive cells seemed to make a substantial contribution to the alloresponse. No functional confirmation was obtained for the suppressive function of proliferating Tregs from siplizumab cultures. Siplizumab significantly lowered the cumulative frequency of alloreactive sequences that could be traced to unstimulated CD4+ memory T cells.

Sorted unstimulated T cells and proliferating T cells recovered from mixed lymphocyte reactions underwent TCRbeta CDR3 sequencing. Fresh whole blood from roughly 10 HLA-typed healthy donors was used to isolate PBMCs. To map where alloreactive clones came from, CD4+ non-regulatory T cells in the unstimulated state were FACS-sorted. With respect to this clone: Its antigen remains undetermined. No base qualities exist here, and no much larger clone lies one base off it.

The method behind the library was the immunoSEQ multiplex PCR assay. Approximately 100,000 TCR templates per sample were assayed on the deep sequencing platform. Genomic DNA extracted from sorted T cells was used for TCRbeta CDR3 sequencing. In the source study's methods: Clonal analysis of TCRbeta CDR3 data was done in the R programming language. Unstimulated samples were compared with post-reaction CFSE-low samples to define alloreactive CD4+ and CD8+ clones. Alloreactive CD4+ clones were assigned to regulatory or non-regulatory origin by matching sequences to sorted unstimulated Treg and non-Treg repertoires. TCRdb re-hosts the immuneACCESS table, in-frame sequences only. Its copies lack some clones; in the studies checked, an unresolved V gene accounts for under half of them, and the cause for the rest is not known. The V and J calls and clone size are taken from that table; D and trimming were inferred from the DNA. The table for this sample lists around 110,000 clones; roughly 94% of them were counted only once. About 1.8% of the sample comes from the top ten.

The clonotype comes from a human donor in good health. Sequencing used non-Treg CD4+ T cells sorted from blood. The sample's cell subset or site label, in plain terms: FACS-sorted unstimulated CD4+ non-regulatory T cells.

At the DNA level, the sequence is TGTGCCAGCAGCTTAGTCGGGGAGCTGTTTTTT. The translation is CASSLVGELFF. The chain is encoded by TRBV7-2 joined to TRBJ2-2, with the D segment identity uncertain. The CDR3 holds 11 amino acids from the cysteine to the phenylalanine. Only the CDR3 region is kept as DNA, spanning 33 bases read in frame from base 1. The junction carries 1 base between V and J, which are trimmed by 1 base and 7 bases respectively. The germline V gene specifies SGHTA as CDR1 and FQGNSA as CDR2.